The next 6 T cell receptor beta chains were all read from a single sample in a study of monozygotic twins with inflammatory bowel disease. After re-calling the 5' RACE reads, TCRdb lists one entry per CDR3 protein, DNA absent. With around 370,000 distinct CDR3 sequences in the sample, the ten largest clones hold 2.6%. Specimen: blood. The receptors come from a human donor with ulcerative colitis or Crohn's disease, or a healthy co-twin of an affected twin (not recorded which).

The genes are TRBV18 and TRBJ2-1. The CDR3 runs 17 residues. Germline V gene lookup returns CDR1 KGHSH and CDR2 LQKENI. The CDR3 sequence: CASSFRGEVGENNEQFF.

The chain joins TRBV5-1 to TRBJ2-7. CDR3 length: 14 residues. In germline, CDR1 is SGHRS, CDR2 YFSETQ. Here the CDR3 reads CASSFAEPTYEQYF.

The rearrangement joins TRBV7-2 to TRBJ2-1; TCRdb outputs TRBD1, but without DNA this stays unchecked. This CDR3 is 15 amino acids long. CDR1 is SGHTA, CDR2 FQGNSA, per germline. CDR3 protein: CASSQQTGSYNEQFF.

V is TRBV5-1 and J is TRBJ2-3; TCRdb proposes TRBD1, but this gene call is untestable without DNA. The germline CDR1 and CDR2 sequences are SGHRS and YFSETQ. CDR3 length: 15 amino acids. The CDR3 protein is CASSLGAPRTDTQYF.

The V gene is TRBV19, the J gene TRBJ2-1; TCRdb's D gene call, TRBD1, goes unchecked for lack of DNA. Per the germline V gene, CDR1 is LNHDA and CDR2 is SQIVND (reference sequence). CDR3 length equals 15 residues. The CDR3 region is CASSIVSASRDEQFF.

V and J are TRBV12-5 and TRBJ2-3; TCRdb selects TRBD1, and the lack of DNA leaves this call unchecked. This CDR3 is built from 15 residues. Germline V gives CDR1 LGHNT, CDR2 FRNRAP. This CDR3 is CASGLGQGFADTQYF.